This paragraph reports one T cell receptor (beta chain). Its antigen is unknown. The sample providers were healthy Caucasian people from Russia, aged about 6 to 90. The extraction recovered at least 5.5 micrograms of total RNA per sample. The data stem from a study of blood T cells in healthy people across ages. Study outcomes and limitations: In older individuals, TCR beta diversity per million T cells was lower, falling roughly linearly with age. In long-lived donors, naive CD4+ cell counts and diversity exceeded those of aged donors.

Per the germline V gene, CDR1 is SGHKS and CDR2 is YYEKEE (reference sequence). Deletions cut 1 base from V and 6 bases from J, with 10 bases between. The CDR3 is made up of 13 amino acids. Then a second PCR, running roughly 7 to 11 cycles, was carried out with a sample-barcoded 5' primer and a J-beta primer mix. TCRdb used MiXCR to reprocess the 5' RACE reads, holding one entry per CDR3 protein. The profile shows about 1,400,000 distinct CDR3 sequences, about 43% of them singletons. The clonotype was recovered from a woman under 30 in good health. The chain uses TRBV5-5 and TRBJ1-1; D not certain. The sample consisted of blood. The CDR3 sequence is CASSLSGVSEAFF. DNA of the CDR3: TGTGCCAGCAGCTTGTCCGGGGTCTCTGAAGCTTTCTTT.